One and the same sample provided the 17 T cell receptor beta chains below, sequenced in a study of CD4 T cells in relation to SARS-CoV-2 and coronaviruses. These receptors' targets are unknown. CD4+ T cells from unexposed donors were obtained before the COVID-19 pandemic (2011-2018). After about 10 days of culture, CD4+ T cells were isolated. The table came from immunoSEQ multiplex PCR; TCRdb's copy has only in-frame clones and leaves some out. The sample yields roughly 28,000 clones, over 60% seen once. The sequenced sample consisted of CD4+ T cells from PBMCs, cultured in vitro. The receptors come from a human donor in good health.

As for this clone: Sequence at one end of the junction differs from germline and may be a read error. The J gene is TRBJ2-1, the V gene TRBV6-6; D is possibly TRBD2 (6 bases). Germline CDR1 and CDR2: MNHNY and SVGAGI (reference sequence). This CDR3 region has 15 residues. CDR3 amino acids: CASSYSPEGSNEQFF. The CDR3 DNA reads as TGTGCCAGCAGTTACTCCCCGGAGGGTTCCAATGAGCAATTCTTC.

J is TRBJ2-1 and V is TRBV2; D might be TRBD2 (6 bases). Trimming took 8 bases from V and 8 from J, leaving 7 bases between them. The CDR3 totals 10 residues. Germline V CDR1 and CDR2: SNHLY, FYNNEI. The chain's CDR3 is CASGGYEQFF. The CDR3 nucleotides read TGTGCCAGCGGGGGGTATGAGCAGTTCTTC.

The chain joins TRBV13 to TRBJ1-6; TRBD1 aligns across 8 bases. Germline assignment: CDR1 PRHDT and CDR2 FYEKMQ (reference sequence). The V gene end was trimmed by 6 bases and the J gene end by 8 bases; junction bases not matched to a gene: 12. CDR3 length equals 16 residues. CDR3: CASRIGQGFNDSPLHF. The CDR3, as DNA: TGTGCCAGCAGAATTGGACAGGGATTTAACGATTCACCCCTCCACTTT.

V and J are TRBV30 and TRBJ2-3, with D possibly TRBD2 on 6 matching bases. Per germline, CDR1 GTSNPN and CDR2 SVGIG (reference sequence). CDR3 size: 14 residues. The V end lost 1 base, the J end lost 5 bases, and 13 bases lay between the germline ends. CDR3 sequence: CAWSGTGGGDTQYF. The CDR3 DNA is TGTGCCTGGAGTGGGACCGGGGGAGGAGATACGCAGTATTTT.

In this sample, this clone turned up a few times. This chain uses TRBV7-2 with TRBJ2-7, with a possible D match to TRBD1 (6 bases). Trimming removed 3 bases from V and 6 bases from J, with 12 bases in between. This CDR3 has 13 amino acids. Per the germline V gene, CDR1 is SGHTA and CDR2 is FQGNSA. In nucleotides, the CDR3 is TGTGCCAGCAGCTTTGAATTAGGGGGCGAGCAGTACTTC. Protein: CASSFELGGEQYF.

This clone was observed a single time. The genes are TRBV28 and TRBJ2-1; perhaps TRBD2 as D (6 bases). CDR3 length: 15 residues. Germline V gives CDR1 MDHEN, CDR2 SYDVKM. V lost 1 base to trimming and J lost 7 bases, with 14 bases between them. In DNA, the CDR3 is TGTGCCAGCAGTTTATACGGGGGTGGTTCTAATGAGCAGTTCTTC. Its translation is CASSLYGGGSNEQFF.

The chain employs TRBV5-1 and TRBJ1-1; 8 positions agree with TRBD1. The CDR3 runs 13 residues. CDR1 is SGHRS and CDR2 is YFSETQ in the germline V gene. V was pared by 4 bases and J by 7 bases, with 6 bases of the junction left unmatched. The CDR3: CASSPSGTGEAFF. In nucleotides, the CDR3 is TGCGCCAGCAGCCCCAGCGGGACAGGTGAAGCTTTCTTT.

This chain links TRBV11-2 with TRBJ2-3; D is unresolved. V was trimmed by 3 bases and J by 1 base, leaving 8 bases between them. CDR1 is SGHAT and CDR2 is FQNNGV in the germline V gene. This CDR3 region has 14 residues. For the CDR3, the DNA is TGTGCCAGCAGCTTGTCCGTCGGCACAGATACGCAGTATTTT. As protein: CASSLSVGTDTQYF.

This clone was found once. J is TRBJ2-5 and V is TRBV5-8; no clear D. This CDR3 spans 15 amino acids. Germline V CDR1 and CDR2: SGHTS, YDEGEE. Deletions cut 6 bases from V and 0 bases from J, with 15 bases between. The CDR3 coding sequence is TGTGCCAGCAACTTAGAACAGACCGACCAAGAGACCCAGTACTTC. As protein: CASNLEQTDQETQYF.

The chain has TRBV18 and TRBJ2-6; no reliable D call. Germline V CDR1 and CDR2: KGHSH, LQKENI. The CDR3 loop spans 13 amino acids. V was trimmed by 5 bases and J by 2 bases, leaving 4 bases between them. The CDR3 nucleotides are TGTGCCAGCTCAAGCGCTGGGGCCAACGTCCTGACTTTC. Residues: CASSSAGANVLTF.

The genes are TRBV29-1 and TRBJ2-2; 11 positions match TRBD2. Trimming at V came to 5 bases and at J to 6 bases, leaving 2 bases not matched to a gene. Germline-derived CDR1 and CDR2 are SQVTM and ANQGSEA. The length of the CDR3 is 13 residues. CDR3 bases: TGCAGCGTTCTAGCGGGAGGCGCCGGGGAGCTGTTTTTT. Protein sequence: CSVLAGGAGELFF.

V is TRBV19 and J is TRBJ1-1, with no clear D. Germline V lookup: CDR1 LNHDA, CDR2 SQIVND (reference sequence). V was clipped by 5 bases and J by 1 base, with 8 bases between them. This CDR3 has 13 residues. CDR3 loop: CASSERGNTEAFF. The DNA for the CDR3 is TGTGCCAGTAGTGAACGGGGGAACACTGAAGCTTTCTTT.

The gene calls are TRBV5-5 and TRBJ1-1; TRBD1 matches at 8 bases. Germline CDR1 and CDR2: SGHKS and YYEKEE (reference sequence). V lost 0 bases to trimming and J lost 4 bases; unmatched junction nucleotides: 2. CDR3 length: 14 residues. In nucleotides, the CDR3 is TGTGCCAGCAGCTTGGTGGACAGGGTCACTGAAGCTTTCTTT. It yields the protein CASSLVDRVTEAFF.

The chain joins TRBV19 to TRBJ2-5, with TRBD2 matching 7 bases. The V and J ends lost 3 bases and 4 bases, in that order; junction bases with no gene match: 5. The CDR3 consists of 14 residues. CDR1 LNHDA and CDR2 SQIVND come from the germline V gene (reference sequence). CDR3: CASSIGGLAETQYF. The DNA of the CDR3 is TGTGCCAGTAGTATCGGGGGGTTAGCAGAGACCCAGTACTTC.

The genes are TRBV19 and TRBJ2-1, with 9 positions matching TRBD1. In germline, CDR1 is LNHDA, CDR2 SQIVND (reference sequence). The CDR3 extends over 15 amino acids. After removal of 6 bases from V and 3 bases from J, the junction contained 6 bases not matched to a gene. CDR3 region: CASRGETGGYNEQFF. The CDR3 region has the DNA TGTGCCAGTAGGGGGGAGACAGGGGGCTACAATGAGCAGTTCTTC.

This clone occurred once. The chain carries TRBV18 and TRBJ2-5; D perhaps matches TRBD2 (5 bases). Germline V gene lookup returns CDR1 KGHSH and CDR2 LQKENI. This CDR3 comprises 15 residues. Deletions cut 2 bases from V and 3 bases from J, with 13 bases between. The CDR3 bases are TGTGCCAGCTCACCATCGAGTGGGAGCAAAGAGACCCAGTACTTC. It specifies CASSPSSGSKETQYF.

V is TRBV9 and J is TRBJ2-7, with 10 bases lining up with TRBD2. V shed 0 bases and J 3 bases; nucleotides not matched to a gene: 3. Per germline, CDR1 SGDLS and CDR2 YYNGEE. This CDR3 contains 15 residues. The CDR3 sequence: CASSVGTSGLYEQYF. CDR3 DNA sequence: TGTGCCAGCAGCGTAGGGACTAGCGGACTCTACGAGCAGTACTTC.